A single T cell receptor beta chain is shown here with its context. Its specificity is unknown. This record comes from a study of T cell responses to AZD1222 COVID-19 vaccine. Background on the study: The analysis combined second doses at about 4 or about 12 weeks.

The CDR3 is made up of 13 amino acids. V lost 6 bases to trimming and J lost 13 bases, with 21 bases between them. Assay: immunoSEQ multiplex PCR; the TCRdb copy retains only in-frame clones and omits some. The sample consists of over 55,000 clones, roughly 84% of them appearing once. General study findings and limits: Just 5 or 6 AZD1222 recipients tested seropositive at baseline. Vaccine-associated CD4 TCRs ranged over spike, dominating at 160-218 and 743-854. There were repertoire samples only from the period after the peak T cell response.

This TCR was recovered from an adult in good health. The sample here was peripheral blood, taken on day 0 of AZD1222 vaccination. V and J are TRBV12-3 or TRBV12-4 and TRBJ1-2, with no clear D. In nucleotides, the CDR3 is TGTGCCAGCAGCCGATCAACCGCGGCCTCCACCACCTTC. This codes for CASSRSTAASTTF.